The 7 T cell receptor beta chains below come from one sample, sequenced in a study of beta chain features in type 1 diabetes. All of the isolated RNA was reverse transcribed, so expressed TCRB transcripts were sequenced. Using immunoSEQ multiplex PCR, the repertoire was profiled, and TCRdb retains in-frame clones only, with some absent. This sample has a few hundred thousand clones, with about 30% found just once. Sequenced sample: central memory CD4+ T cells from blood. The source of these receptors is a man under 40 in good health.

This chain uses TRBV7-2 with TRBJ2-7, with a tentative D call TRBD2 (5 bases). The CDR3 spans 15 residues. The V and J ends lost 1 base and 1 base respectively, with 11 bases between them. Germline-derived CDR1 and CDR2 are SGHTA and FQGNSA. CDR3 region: CASSLVAQDSYEQYF. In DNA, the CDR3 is TGTGCCAGCAGCTTAGTAGCGCAGGATTCCTACGAGCAGTACTTC.

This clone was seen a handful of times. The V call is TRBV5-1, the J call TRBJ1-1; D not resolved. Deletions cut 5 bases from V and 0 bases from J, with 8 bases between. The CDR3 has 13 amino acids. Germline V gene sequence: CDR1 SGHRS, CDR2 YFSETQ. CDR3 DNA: TGCGCCAGCAGTCCGGGATTGAACACTGAAGCTTTCTTT. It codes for CASSPGLNTEAFF. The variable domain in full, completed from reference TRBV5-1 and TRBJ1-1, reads KAGVTQTPRYLIKTRGQQVTLSCSPISGHRSVSWYQQTPGQGLQFLFEYFSETQRNKGNFPGRFSGRQFSNSRSEMNVSTLELGDSALYLCASSPGLNTEAFFGQGTRLTVV.

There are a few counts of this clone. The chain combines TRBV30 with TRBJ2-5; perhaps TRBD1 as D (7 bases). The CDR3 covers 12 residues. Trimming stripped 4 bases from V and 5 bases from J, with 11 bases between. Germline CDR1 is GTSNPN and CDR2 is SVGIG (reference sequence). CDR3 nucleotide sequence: TGTGCCTGGAAGGAGGGGGCCGAGACCCAGTACTTC. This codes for CAWKEGAETQYF. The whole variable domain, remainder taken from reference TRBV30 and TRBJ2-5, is SQTIHQWPATLVQPVGSPLSLECTVEGTSNPNLYWYRQAAGRGLQLLFYSVGIGQISSEVPQNLSASRPQDRQFILSSKKLLLSDSGFYLCAWKEGAETQYFGPGTRLLVL.

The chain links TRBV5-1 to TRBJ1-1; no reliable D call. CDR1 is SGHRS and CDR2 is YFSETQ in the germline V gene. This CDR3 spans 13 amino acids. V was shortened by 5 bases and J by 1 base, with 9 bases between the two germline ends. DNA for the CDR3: TGCGCCAGCAGAGAGCTCGAGAACACTGAAGCTTTCTTT. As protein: CASRELENTEAFF.

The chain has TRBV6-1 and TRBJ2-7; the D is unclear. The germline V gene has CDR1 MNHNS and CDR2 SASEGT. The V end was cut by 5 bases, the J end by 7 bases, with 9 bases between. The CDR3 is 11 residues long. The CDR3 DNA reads TGTGCCAGCAGTCGCCTTATGGAGCAGTACTTC. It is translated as CASSRLMEQYF.

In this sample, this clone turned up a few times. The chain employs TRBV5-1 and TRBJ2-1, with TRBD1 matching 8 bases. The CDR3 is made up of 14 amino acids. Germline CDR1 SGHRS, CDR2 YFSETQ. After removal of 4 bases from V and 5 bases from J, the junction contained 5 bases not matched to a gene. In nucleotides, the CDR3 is TGCGCCAGCAGCCCGACAGGGGAGGACAATGAGCAGTTCTTC. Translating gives CASSPTGEDNEQFF.

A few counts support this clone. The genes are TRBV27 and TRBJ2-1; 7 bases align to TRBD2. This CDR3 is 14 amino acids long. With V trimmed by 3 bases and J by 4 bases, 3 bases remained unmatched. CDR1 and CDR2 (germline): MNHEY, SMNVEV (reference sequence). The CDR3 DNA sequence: TGTGCCAGCAGTTTCCCGGGGGGTTACAATGAGCAGTTCTTC. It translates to CASSFPGGYNEQFF.